Listed here is a single TCR beta chain. What antigen it recognizes has not been identified. Per-base qualities were not stored, and no clone one base away is much larger. The data stem from a study of blood T cell repertoires in COVID-19 (dated by TCRdb to about 2020). As for the study more broadly: Collaborator samples came from the United States, Italy and Spain and covered acute and convalescent phases of COVID-19. The material from the prospective study consisted of cDNA or gDNA derived from T cells, B-cell-depleted T cells, or PBMCs. The dataset comprised deeply sampled blood TCRbeta repertoires from subjects exposed to, actively infected with, or recovered from COVID-19. The repertoires were released in a freely available public database intended as a resource for research on the immune response to SARS-CoV-2. Samples came from the ongoing ImmuneRACE study (first 160 participants) plus 1,254 subjects from 6 global collaborators. Sample metadata almost always included a de-identified subject ID, COVID-19 status, age in years and sex. Where available, HLA class I and class II types were taken from metadata supplied by the sample provider and were not determined by assay-based typing. What the study reported, not specific to this receptor: Clinical and demographic metadata were provided uncurated, with the amount varying by source and participant.

The CDR3 holds 16 amino acids from the cysteine to the phenylalanine. The sequence is cut down to CDR3 DNA, 48 bases in frame from base 1. CDR1 and CDR2 (SGHRS, YFSETQ) derive from the germline V gene. V sheds 0 bases and J sheds 0 bases, leaving 10 bases between their ends. TCRbeta CDR3 regions were amplified from genomic DNA by means of the immunoSEQ Assay, a bias-controlled multiplex PCR. Turning to the authors' computational methods: The number of nucleated cells in each sample was estimated from the amplification of reference gene primers within the assay. Sequence reads were collapsed and filtered to measure the absolute abundance of every unique TCRbeta CDR3 rearrangement. Productive Simpson clonality was computed per sample as the square root of Simpson's diversity index over productive rearrangements. Held by TCRdb, this immuneACCESS table contains in-frame sequences only and omits some clones. Under half of the omission traces to an unresolved V gene where checked; the cause of the rest is unknown. That table is the source of V, J and clone size, and D and trimming were worked out from the DNA. The sample contains approximately 460,000 clones, 89% of them found a single time. Together, the top ten hold around 0.95% of the sample.

One collaborating source in Seattle enrolled patients while the patients were actively infected and followed the patients over time throughout the course of disease. Collaborating institutions collected whole blood in K2EDTA tubes following their own protocols. For TCRbeta analysis, collaborators shipped samples in one of three forms: frozen whole blood, isolated PBMCs, or DNA extracted from either of those sample types. The clonotype comes from a man in his late teens or twenties with COVID-19, enrolled during active disease. The chain is made from TRBV5-1 and TRBJ2-1; the D gene identity is not certain. The sample taken for sequencing was peripheral blood. The CDR3 sequence is CASSLGGVYSYNEQFF. The DNA sequence reads TGCGCCAGCAGCTTGGGCGGCGTTTACTCCTACAATGAGCAGTTCTTC.